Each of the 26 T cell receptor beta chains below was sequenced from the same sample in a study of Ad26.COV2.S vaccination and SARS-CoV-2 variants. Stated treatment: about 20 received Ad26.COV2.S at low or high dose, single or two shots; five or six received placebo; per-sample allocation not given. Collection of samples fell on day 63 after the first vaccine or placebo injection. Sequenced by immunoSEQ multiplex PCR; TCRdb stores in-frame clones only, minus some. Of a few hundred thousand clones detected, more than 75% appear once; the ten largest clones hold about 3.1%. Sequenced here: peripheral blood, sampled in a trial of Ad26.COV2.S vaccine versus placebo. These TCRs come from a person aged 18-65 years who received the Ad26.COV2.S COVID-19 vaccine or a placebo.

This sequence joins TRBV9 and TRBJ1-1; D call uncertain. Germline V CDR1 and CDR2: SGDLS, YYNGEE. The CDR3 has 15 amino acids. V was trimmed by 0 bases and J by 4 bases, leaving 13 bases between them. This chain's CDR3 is CASSVDPGLSTEAFF. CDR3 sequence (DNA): TGTGCCAGCAGCGTAGATCCGGGTTTGAGCACTGAAGCTTTCTTT.

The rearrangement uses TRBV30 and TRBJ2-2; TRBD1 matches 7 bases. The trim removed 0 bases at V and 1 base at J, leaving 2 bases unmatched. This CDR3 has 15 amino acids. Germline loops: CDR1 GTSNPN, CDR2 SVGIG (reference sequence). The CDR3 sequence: CAWSVPGGNTGELFF. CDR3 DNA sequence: TGTGCCTGGAGTGTACCAGGGGGGAACACCGGGGAGCTGTTTTTT. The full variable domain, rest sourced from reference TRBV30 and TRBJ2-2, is SQTIHQWPATLVQPVGSPLSLECTVEGTSNPNLYWYRQAAGRGLQLLFYSVGIGQISSEVPQNLSASRPQDRQFILSSKKLLLSDSGFYLCAWSVPGGNTGELFFGEGSRLTVL.

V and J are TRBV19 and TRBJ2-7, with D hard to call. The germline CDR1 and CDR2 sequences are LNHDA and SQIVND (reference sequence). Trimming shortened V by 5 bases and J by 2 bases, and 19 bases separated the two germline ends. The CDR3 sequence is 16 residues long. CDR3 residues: CASSLISTDRAYEQYF. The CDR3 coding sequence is TGTGCCAGTAGTCTTATTTCGACGGACCGGGCCTACGAGCAGTACTTC.

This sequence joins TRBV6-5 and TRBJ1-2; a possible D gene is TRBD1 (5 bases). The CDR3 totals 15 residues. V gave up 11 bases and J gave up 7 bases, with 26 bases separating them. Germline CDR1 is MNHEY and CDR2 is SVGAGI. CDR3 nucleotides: TGTGCCTCAGCTGGGGGAGAGATCCGCTGGAGTGGCTACACCTTC. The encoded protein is CASAGGEIRWSGYTF.

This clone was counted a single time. The CDR3 DNA sequence: TGTGCCAGCAGGGCTCGGGGGGGTAACACTGAAGCTTTCTTT. It encodes CASRARGGNTEAFF. J is TRBJ1-1 and V is TRBV2; possibly TRBD1 for D (5 bases). Trimming removed 6 bases from V and 2 bases from J, with 13 bases in between. The CDR3 consists of 14 residues. Germline V CDR1 and CDR2: SNHLY, FYNNEI.

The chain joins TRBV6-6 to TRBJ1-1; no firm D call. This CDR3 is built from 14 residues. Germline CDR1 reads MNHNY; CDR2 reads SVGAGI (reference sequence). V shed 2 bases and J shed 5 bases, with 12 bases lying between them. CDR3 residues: CASSYHEVGTEAFF. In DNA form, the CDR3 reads TGTGCCAGCAGTTACCACGAGGTAGGAACTGAAGCTTTCTTT.

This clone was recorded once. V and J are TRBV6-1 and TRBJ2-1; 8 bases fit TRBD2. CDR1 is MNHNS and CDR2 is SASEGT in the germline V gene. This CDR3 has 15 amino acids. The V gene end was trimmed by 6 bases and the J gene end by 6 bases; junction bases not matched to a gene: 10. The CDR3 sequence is CASRTSGGQGNEQFF. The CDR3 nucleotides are TGTGCCAGCAGAACCTCGGGGGGGCAGGGCAATGAGCAGTTCTTC.

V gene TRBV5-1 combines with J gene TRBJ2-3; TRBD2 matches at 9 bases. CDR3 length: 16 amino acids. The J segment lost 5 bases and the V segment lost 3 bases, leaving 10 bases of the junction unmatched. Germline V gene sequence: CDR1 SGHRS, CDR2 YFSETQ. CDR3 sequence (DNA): TGCGCCAGCAGCTCCCAGGGGGGACTAGCTGGAGATACGCAGTATTTT. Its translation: CASSSQGGLAGDTQYF.

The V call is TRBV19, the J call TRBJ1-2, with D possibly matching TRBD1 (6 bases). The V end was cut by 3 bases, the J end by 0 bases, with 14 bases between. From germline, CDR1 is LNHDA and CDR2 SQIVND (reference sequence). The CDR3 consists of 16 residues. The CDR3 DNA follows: TGTGCCAGTAGTATGGCACAGGGTCCAGCTAACTATGGCTACACCTTC. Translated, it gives CASSMAQGPANYGYTF.

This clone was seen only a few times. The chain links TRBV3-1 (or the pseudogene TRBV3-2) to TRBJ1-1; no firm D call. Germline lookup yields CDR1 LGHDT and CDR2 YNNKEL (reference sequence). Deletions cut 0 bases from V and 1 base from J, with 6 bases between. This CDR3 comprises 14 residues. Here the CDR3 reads CASSQDWGNTEAFF. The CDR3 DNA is TGTGCCAGCAGCCAAGACTGGGGGAACACTGAAGCTTTCTTT.

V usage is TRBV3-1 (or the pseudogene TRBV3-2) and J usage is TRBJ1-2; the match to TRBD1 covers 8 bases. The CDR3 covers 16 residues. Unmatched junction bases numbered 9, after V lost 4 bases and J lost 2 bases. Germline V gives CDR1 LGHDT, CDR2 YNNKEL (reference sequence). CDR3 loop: CASSPHGQGPNYGYTF. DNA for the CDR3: TGTGCCAGCAGCCCACACGGACAGGGACCGAACTATGGCTACACCTTC.

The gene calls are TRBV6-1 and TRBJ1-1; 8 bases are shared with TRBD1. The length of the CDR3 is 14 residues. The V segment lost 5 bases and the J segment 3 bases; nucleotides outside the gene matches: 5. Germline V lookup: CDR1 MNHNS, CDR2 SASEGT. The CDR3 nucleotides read TGTGCCAGCAGTACAGGGGGTCGATACACTGAAGCTTTCTTT. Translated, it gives CASSTGGRYTEAFF.

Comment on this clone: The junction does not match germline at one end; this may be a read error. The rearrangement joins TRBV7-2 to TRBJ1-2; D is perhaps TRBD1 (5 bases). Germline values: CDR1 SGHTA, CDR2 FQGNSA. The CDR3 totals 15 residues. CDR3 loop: CASRLVMTVGGGYTF. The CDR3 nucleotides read TGTGCCAGCAGATTAGTAATGACAGTTGGGGGTGGCTACACCTTC.

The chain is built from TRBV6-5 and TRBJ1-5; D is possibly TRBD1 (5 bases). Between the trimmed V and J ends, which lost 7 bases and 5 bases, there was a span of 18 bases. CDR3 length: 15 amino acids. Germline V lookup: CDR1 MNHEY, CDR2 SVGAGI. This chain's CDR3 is CASNPRGRVDQPQHF. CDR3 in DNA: TGTGCCAGCAACCCCCGGGGGAGGGTCGATCAGCCCCAGCATTTT.

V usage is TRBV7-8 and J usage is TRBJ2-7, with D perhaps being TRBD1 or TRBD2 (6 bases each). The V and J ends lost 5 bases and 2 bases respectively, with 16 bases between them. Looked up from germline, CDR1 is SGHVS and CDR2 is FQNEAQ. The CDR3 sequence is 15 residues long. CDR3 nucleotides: TGTGCCAGCAGCCCGGGGGCCACCGGAGCCTACGAGCAGTACTTC. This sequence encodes CASSPGATGAYEQYF.

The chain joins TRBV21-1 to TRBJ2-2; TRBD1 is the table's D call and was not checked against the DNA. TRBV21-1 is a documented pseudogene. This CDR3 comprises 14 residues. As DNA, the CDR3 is TGTGCCAGGTACAGGGCGAGGCACACCGGGGAGCTGTTTTTT. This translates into CARYRARHTGELFF.

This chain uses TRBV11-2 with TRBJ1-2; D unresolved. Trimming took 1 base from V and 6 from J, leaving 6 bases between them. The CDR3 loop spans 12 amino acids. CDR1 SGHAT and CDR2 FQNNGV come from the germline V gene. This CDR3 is CASSLGRDGYTF. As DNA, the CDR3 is TGTGCCAGCAGCTTAGGACGAGATGGCTACACCTTC.

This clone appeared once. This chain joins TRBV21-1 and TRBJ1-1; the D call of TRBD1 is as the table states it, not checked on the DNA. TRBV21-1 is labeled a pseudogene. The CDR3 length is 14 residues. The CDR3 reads CASSKEIRGRGAFF. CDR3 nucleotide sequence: TGTGCCAGCAGCAAAGAGATAAGGGGGCGCGGAGCTTTCTTT.

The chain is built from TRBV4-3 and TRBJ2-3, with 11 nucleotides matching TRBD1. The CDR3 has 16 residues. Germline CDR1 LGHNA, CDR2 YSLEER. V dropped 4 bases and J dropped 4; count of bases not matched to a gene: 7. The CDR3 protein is CASSPGGTGGPDTQYF. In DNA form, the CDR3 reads TGCGCCAGCAGCCCCGGCGGGACAGGGGGTCCAGATACGCAGTATTTT.

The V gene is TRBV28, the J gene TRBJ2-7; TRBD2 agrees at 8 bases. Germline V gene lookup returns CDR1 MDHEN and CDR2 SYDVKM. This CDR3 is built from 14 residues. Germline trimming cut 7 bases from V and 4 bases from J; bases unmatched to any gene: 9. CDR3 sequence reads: CASNPAGAGYEQYF. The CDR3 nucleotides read TGTGCCAGCAACCCAGCGGGAGCAGGTTACGAGCAGTACTTC.

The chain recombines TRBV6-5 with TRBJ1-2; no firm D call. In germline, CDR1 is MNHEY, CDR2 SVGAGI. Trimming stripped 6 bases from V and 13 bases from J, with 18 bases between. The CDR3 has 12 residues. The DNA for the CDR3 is TGTGCCAGCAGGGATTCTGACCGCATACTCACCTTC. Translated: CASRDSDRILTF.

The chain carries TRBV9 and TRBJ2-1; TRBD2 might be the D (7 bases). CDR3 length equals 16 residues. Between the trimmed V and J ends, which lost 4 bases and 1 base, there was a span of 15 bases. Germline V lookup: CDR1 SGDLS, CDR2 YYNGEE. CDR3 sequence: CASSLLARGSYNEQFF. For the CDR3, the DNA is TGTGCCAGCAGCTTACTAGCGAGGGGGTCCTACAATGAGCAGTTCTTC.

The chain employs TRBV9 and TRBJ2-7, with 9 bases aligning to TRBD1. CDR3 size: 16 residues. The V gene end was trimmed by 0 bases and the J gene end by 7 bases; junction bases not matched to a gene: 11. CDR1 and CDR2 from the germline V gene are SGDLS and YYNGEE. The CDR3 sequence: CASSVDGGDRGSEQYF. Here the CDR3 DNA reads TGTGCCAGCAGCGTAGATGGTGGAGACAGGGGGTCAGAGCAGTACTTC.

The DNA for the CDR3 is TGTGCCAGCAGCCAAGATCTAGCGGGGTACAATGAGCAGTTCTTC. Translated, it gives CASSQDLAGYNEQFF. The chain uses TRBV4-2 and TRBJ2-1; 9 bases are shared with TRBD2. Unmatched junction bases numbered 1, after V lost 0 bases and J lost 4 bases. The CDR3 consists of 15 residues. CDR1 is LGHNA and CDR2 is YNFKEQ in the germline V gene.

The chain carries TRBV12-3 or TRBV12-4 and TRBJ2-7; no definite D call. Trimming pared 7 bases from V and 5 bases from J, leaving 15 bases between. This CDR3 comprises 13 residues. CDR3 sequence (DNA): TGTGCCAGCACTTCAGCCGGTTGGGACGAGCAGTACTTC. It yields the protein CASTSAGWDEQYF.

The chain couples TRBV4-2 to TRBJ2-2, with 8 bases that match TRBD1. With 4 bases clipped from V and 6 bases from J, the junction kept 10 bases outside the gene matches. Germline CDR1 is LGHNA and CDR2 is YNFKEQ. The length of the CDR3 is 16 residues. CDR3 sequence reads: CASSRTAGGIPGELFF. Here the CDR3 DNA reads TGTGCCAGCAGCCGGACGGCAGGGGGCATTCCCGGGGAGCTGTTTTTT.